This T cell receptor (beta chain) was documented in a study of identifying expanded T cells in peripheral blood. Regarding the study as a whole: Approximately two-week clone count variance significantly increased as total template count grew. Over approximately two and four weeks, about 16 and 20 clones changed, versus approximately 1.2 between replicates.

Germline CDR1 reads SGHAT; CDR2 reads FQNNGV. The CDR3 runs to 14 residues. V lost 7 bases to trimming and J lost 4 bases, with 14 bases between them. Profiling relied on immunoSEQ multiplex PCR, and the TCRdb table lists in-frame clones only, not all of them. This table has about 78,000 clones, approximately 84% appearing once. Healthy donors had no documented immune events, such as infections, while sampled. Comment on this clone: Its antigen is not identified.

J is TRBJ2-1 and V is TRBV11-2; no clear D gene. This TCR was recovered from a person between 18 and 75 years old in good health. The sample was blood. The CDR3 region has the DNA TGTGCCAGCACTCCCTTCGGGTCTTACAATGAGCAGTTCTTC. As protein: CASTPFGSYNEQFF.